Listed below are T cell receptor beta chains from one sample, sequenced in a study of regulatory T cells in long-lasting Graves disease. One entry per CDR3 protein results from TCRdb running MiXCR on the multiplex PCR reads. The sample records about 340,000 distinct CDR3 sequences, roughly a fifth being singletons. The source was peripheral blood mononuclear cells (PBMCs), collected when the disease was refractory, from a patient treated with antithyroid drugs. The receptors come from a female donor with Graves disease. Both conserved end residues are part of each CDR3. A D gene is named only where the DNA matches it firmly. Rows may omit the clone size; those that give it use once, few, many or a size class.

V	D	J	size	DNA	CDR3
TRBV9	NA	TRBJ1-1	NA	TGTGCCAGCAGCGTAGAAGGAGGAGTTAACACTGAAGCTTTCTTT	CASSVEGGVNTEAFF
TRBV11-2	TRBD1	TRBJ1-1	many	TGTGCCAGCAGGGCGAGTACAGGGGAAGGTGAAGCTTTCTTT	CASRASTGEGEAFF
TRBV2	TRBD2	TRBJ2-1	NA	TGTGCCAGCAGTGAGCCTAGCGGGGGAGTCTACAATGAGCAGTTCTTC	CASSEPSGGVYNEQFF
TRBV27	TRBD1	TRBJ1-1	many	TGTGCCAGCAGCCCGACAGGGGTCCTTCGAGCTTTCTTT	CASSPTGVLRAFF
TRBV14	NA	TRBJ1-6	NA	TGTGCCAGCAGCCCCTTGGGGGGAACTTGGTCACCCCTCCACTTT	CASSPLGGTWSPLHF
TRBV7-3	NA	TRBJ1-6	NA	TGTGCCAGCAGCTTACTAGGGAATAATTCACCCCTCCACTTT	CASSLLGNNSPLHF
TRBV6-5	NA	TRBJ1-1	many	TGTGCCAGCAGTTTGACAGGCACGGACACTGAAGCTTTCTTT	CASSLTGTDTEAFF
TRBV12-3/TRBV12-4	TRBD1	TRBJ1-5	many	TGTGCCAGCAGGCAGGACAGGGATCGCAATCAGCCCCAGCATTTT	CASRQDRDRNQPQHF
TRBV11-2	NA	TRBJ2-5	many	TGTGCCAGCAGCCAACTCACTAGCCAGGGAGAGACCCAGTACTTC	CASSQLTSQGETQYF
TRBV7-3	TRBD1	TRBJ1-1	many	TGTGCCAGCAGCCCGGGACAGTTTCGGGGGACTGAAGCTTTCTTT	CASSPGQFRGTEAFF
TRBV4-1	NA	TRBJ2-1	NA	TGCGCCACAGGAAGTGTCAGGGCTGGAAATGAGCAGTTCTTC	CATGSVRAGNEQFF
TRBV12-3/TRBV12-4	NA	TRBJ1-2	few	TGTGCCAGCAGTTTATCTGGGTACTATGGCTACACCTTC	CASSLSGYYGYTF
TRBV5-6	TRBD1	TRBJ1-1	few	TGTGCCAGCAGCTTTCTGGACAGGCTGGACACTGAAGCTTTCTTT	CASSFLDRLDTEAFF
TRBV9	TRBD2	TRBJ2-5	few	TGTGCCAGCAGCCCCCGGGGGGGGGGCTCCCAAGAGACCCAGTACTTC	CASSPRGGGSQETQYF
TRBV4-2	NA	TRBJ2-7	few	TGTGCCAGCAGCCAACCCCAACAGCTTTACGAGCAGTACTTC	CASSQPQQLYEQYF
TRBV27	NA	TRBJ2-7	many	TGTGCCAGCAGTAAGGACCGATTCTACGAGCAGTACTTC	CASSKDRFYEQYF
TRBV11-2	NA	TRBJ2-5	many	TGTGCCAGCAGCTTAGGATTGCAAGAGACCCAGTACTTC	CASSLGLQETQYF
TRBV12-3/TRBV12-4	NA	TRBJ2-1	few	TGTGCCAGCCATCTTGGGGGACGATACAATGAGCAGTTCTTC	CASHLGGRYNEQFF
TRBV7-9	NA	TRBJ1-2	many	TGTGCCAGCAGCTCCTACAGCTTCTATGGCTACACCTTC	CASSSYSFYGYTF
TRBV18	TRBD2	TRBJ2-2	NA	TGTGCCAGCTCACCAACCCAACCAGCGGGAGCAAACACCGGGGAGCTGTTTTTT	CASSPTQPAGANTGELFF
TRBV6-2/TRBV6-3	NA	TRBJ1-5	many	TGTGCCAGCAGTTACTCTAGGGACCAGCCCCAGCATTTT	CASSYSRDQPQHF
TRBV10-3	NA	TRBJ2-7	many	TGTGCCATCAGTGTTTCGACTAGCTACGAGCAGTACTTC	CAISVSTSYEQYF
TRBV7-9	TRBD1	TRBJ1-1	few	TGTGCCAGCAGCCGACGACAGGGAGGGACTGAAGCTTTCTTT	CASSRRQGGTEAFF
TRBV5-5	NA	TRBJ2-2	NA	TGTGCCAGCAGCCCCGACCTCCAATGGGGGGAGCTGTTTTTT	CASSPDLQWGELFF
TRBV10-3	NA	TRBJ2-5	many	TGTGCCATCAGTGAGAAGGGGGAACAAGAGACCCAGTACTTC	CAISEKGEQETQYF
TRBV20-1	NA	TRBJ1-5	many	TGCAGTGCTAGACAAGTTGTCGGACAGCCCCAGCATTTT	CSARQVVGQPQHF
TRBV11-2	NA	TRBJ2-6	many	TGTGCCAGCAGCGGTACAGGGTCTGGGGCCAACGTCCTGACTTTC	CASSGTGSGANVLTF